These 18 T cell receptor beta chains were all obtained from the same sample, sequenced in a study of post-analysis software for immune sequencing data. Regarding the study as a whole: The study found TRBV5-6, TRBV5-1 and TRBV20-1 among 5 or 6 TRBV segments more frequent in patients than controls.

These receptors' targets are unknown. Unique-molecular-identifier-tagged TCR beta cDNA libraries were used. TCRdb called the PCR reads again in MiXCR, with one record for every CDR3 protein. The repertoire holds 750,000 to 900,000 distinct CDR3 sequences, with about half as singletons. The sequencing sample was made of blood. Every receptor here comes from a girl aged 5 to 17 with multiple sclerosis.

Concerning this clonotype: A read error may produce the germline difference seen at one junction end. The V gene is TRBV28, the J gene TRBJ1-3; 7 nucleotides match TRBD1. The CDR3 runs to 16 residues. Germline V gene sequence: CDR1 MDHEN, CDR2 SYDVKM. DNA for the CDR3: TGTGCCGGCAGCTGGGGAACAGGGGTGTCTGGAAACACCATATATTTT. It translates to CAGSWGTGVSGNTIYF.

Worth noting for this clonotype: No conserved phenylalanine or tryptophan ends this CDR3, so it is likely a read error. J is TRBJ2-5 and V is TRBV12-3 or TRBV12-4, with 11 bases matching TRBD1. V lost 6 bases, J lost 5 bases, and 11 bases stayed unmatched. The CDR3 has 16 amino acids. The CDR3 DNA follows: TGTGCCAGCAGCCGATCCGGGACAGGGGGGACTGAGACCCAGTACGTC. It is translated as CASSRSGTGGTETQYV.

This clonotype was counted between two and nine times. This chain connects TRBV7-9 to TRBJ1-2; tentatively, D is TRBD1 (5 bases). This CDR3 is 14 amino acids long. The V end lost 0 bases, the J end lost 4 bases, and 9 bases lay between the germline ends. Germline V gene data show CDR1 as SEHNR and CDR2 as FQNEAQ (reference sequence). The CDR3 reads CASSLAGAGYGYTF. As DNA, the CDR3 is TGTGCCAGCAGCTTAGCAGGGGCGGGCTATGGCTACACCTTC.

The chain combines TRBV25-1 with TRBJ2-5; D uncertain. In germline, CDR1 is MGHDK, CDR2 SYGVNS. This CDR3 comprises 14 residues. Trimming pared 0 bases from V and 11 bases from J, leaving 16 bases between. CDR3 amino acids: CASSEYRVNNEQYF. The CDR3 DNA sequence: TGTGCCAGCAGTGAATACCGGGTTAACAATGAGCAGTACTTC.

Here the CDR3 DNA reads TGTGCCAGCAGCGATGGCAGGGCCAATGAGCAGTTCTTC. Protein: CASSDGRANEQFF. The gene calls are TRBV9 and TRBJ2-1; weak D call: TRBD1 (5 bases). V shed 3 bases and J shed 6 bases, with 10 bases lying between them. Germline CDR1 reads SGDLS; CDR2 reads YYNGEE. The length of the CDR3 is 13 residues.

Notes on this clonotype: An end of the junction does not agree with germline; a read error may underlie this. The rearrangement uses TRBV12-3 or TRBV12-4 and TRBJ2-3; no firm D call. The CDR3 has 12 residues. CDR3 DNA sequence: TGTGCCAGCAGATTAGGAGTAGATGCGCAGTATTTT. This gives the protein CASRLGVDAQYF.

The chain has TRBV29-1 and TRBJ2-5; weak D call: TRBD2 (6 bases). Trimming stripped 7 bases from V and 4 bases from J, with 13 bases between. The CDR3 is made up of 12 amino acids. Germline assignment: CDR1 SQVTM and CDR2 ANQGSEA. CDR3 sequence (DNA): TGCAGCGCCGAGGGACTTTTAGAGACCCAGTACTTC. It translates to CSAEGLLETQYF. The complete variable domain, with remaining parts taken from reference TRBV29-1 and TRBJ2-5, reads SAVISQKPSRDICQRGTSLTIQCQVDSQVTMMFWYRQQPGQSLTLIATANQGSEATYESGFVIDKFPISRPNLTFSTLTVSNMSPEDSSIYLCSAEGLLETQYFGPGTRLLVL.

This rearrangement joins TRBV6-2 or TRBV6-3 to TRBJ2-3, with D possibly being TRBD1 (6 bases). CDR1 and CDR2 (germline): MNHEY, SVGEGT. This CDR3 is 17 amino acids long. Trimming removed 1 base from V and 4 bases from J, with 18 bases in between. Written as DNA, the CDR3 is TGTGCCAGCAGTTACTACCGTCCCGGGACACGTTCAGATACGCAGTATTTT. This sequence encodes CASSYYRPGTRSDTQYF.

The DNA of the CDR3 is TGCGCCAGCAGCATCGATTGGACAGGGGATGATGGCTACACCTTC. This translates into CASSIDWTGDDGYTF. This rearrangement joins TRBV5-1 to TRBJ1-2; 9 bases are shared with TRBD1. The CDR3 totals 15 residues. CDR1 is SGHRS and CDR2 is YFSETQ in the germline V gene. Trimming removed 4 bases from V and 6 bases from J; junction bases left unmatched: 10.

Of note for this clonotype: At one end the junction does not follow the germline gene, possibly because of a read error. The rearrangement joins TRBV29-1 to TRBJ2-6; the match to TRBD1 covers 8 bases. The CDR3 contains 17 residues. Germline CDR1 and CDR2: SQVTM and ANQGSEA. The CDR3 sequence is CSVEEGAGGFGTNVLTF. In DNA form, the CDR3 reads TGCAGCGTTGAAGAAGGGGCAGGGGGCTTTGGGACCAACGTCCTGACTTTC. Looking up the rest from reference TRBV29-1 and TRBJ2-6 gives the full variable domain: SAVISQKPSRDICQRGTSLTIQCQVDSQVTMMFWYRQQPGQSLTLIATANQGSEATYESGFVIDKFPISRPNLTFSTLTVSNMSPEDSSIYLCSVEEGAGGFGTNVLTFGAGSRLTVL.

For this clonotype: The germline gene is not matched at one end of the junction; a read error may be the cause. The chain recombines TRBV2 with TRBJ2-5; 11 positions match TRBD1. The CDR3 runs to 13 residues. Germline loops: CDR1 SNHLY, CDR2 FYNNEI. The CDR3 coding sequence is TGTGCCAGCAGAGGGACAGGGGGAGAGGCCCAGTACTTC. Translating it yields CASRGTGGEAQYF. Using reference TRBV2 and TRBJ2-5 for the parts outside the CDR3, the full variable domain is EPEVTQTPSHQVTQMGQEVILRCVPISNHLYFYWYRQILGQKVEFLVSFYNNEISEKSEIFDDQFSVERPDGSNFTLKIRSTKLEDSAMYFCASRGTGGEAQYFGPGTRLLVL.

This clonotype was seen a handful of times. The chain employs TRBV20-1 and TRBJ2-1; 10 positions agree with TRBD2. V gave up 6 bases and J gave up 6 bases; unmatched junction bases: 8. The CDR3 spans 14 residues. Per germline, CDR1 DFQATT and CDR2 SNEGSKA (reference sequence). The CDR3, as DNA: TGCAGTGCCCTGACTAGCGGGTTTTCCAATGAGCAGTTCTTC. This gives the protein CSALTSGFSNEQFF.

This clonotype came up a few times. The rearrangement uses TRBV21-1 and TRBJ2-1; whether TRBD2, the table's D call, matches the DNA was not checked. TRBV21-1 is annotated as a pseudogene. The CDR3 is 14 amino acids. For the CDR3, the DNA is TGTGCCAGCAGCAAAGATACTAGGTCCGATGAGCAGTTCTTC. Its translation is CASSKDTRSDEQFF.

This chain links TRBV20-1 with TRBJ2-3, with TRBD1 matching 7 bases. This CDR3 contains 12 residues. The germline gives CDR1 DFQATT, CDR2 SNEGSKA (reference sequence). The V segment lost 5 bases and the J segment 8 bases; nucleotides outside the gene matches: 7. The CDR3 reads CSASLAGGTQYF. For the CDR3, the DNA is TGCAGTGCTTCGCTAGCAGGGGGTACGCAGTATTTT.

This clonotype was recorded once. This chain uses TRBV29-1 with TRBJ2-1; 11 bases match TRBD1. V lost 6 bases, J lost 4 bases, and 2 bases stayed unmatched. Per the germline V gene, CDR1 is SQVTM and CDR2 is ANQGSEA. The CDR3 contains 13 residues. The DNA of the CDR3 is TGCAGCGTAGGACAGGGGGCTTACAATGAGCAGTTCTTC. Amino acid sequence: CSVGQGAYNEQFF.

This clonotype occurred a few times. The genes are TRBV6-1 and TRBJ2-7; tentative D call: TRBD2 (5 bases). The DNA end is more similar to TRBJ2-5, so the J call may be wrong. The CDR3 has 14 residues. Looked up from germline, CDR1 is MNHNS and CDR2 is SASEGT. The CDR3 sequence is CASSEYRRKETQYF. CDR3 DNA: TGTGCCAGCAGTGAATATAGGAGGAAGGAGACCCAGTACTTC.

The sample holds one count of this clonotype. V usage is TRBV4-2 and J usage is TRBJ1-2; D is undetermined. Germline CDR1 reads LGHNA; CDR2 reads YNFKEQ. V lost 3 bases to trimming and J lost 7 bases, with 30 bases between them. This CDR3 is built from 19 residues. The CDR3 loop reads CASSQHGEGADFTRRGYTF. Here the CDR3 DNA reads TGTGCCAGCAGCCAGCACGGGGAGGGAGCCGACTTCACCAGGCGTGGCTACACCTTC.

The chain combines TRBV5-1 with TRBJ2-1; TRBD2 agrees at 7 bases. Germline CDR1 is SGHRS and CDR2 is YFSETQ. The CDR3 spans 11 residues. The trim removed 2 bases at V and 13 bases at J, leaving 3 bases unmatched. CDR3 sequence: CASSFSGDQFF. CDR3 coding DNA: TGCGCCAGCAGCTTCAGCGGGGATCAGTTCTTC.